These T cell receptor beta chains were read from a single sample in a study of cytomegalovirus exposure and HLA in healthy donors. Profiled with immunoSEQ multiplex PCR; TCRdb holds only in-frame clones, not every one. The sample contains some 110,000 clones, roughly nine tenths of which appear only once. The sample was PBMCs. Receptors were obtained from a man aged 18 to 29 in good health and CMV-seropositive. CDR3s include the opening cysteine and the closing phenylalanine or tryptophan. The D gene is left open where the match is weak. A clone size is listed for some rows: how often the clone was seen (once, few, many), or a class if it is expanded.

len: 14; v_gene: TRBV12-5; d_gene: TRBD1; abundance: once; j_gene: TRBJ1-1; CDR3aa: CASGLWDRYTEAFF; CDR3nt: TGTGCTAGTGGTTTGTGGGACAGATACACTGAAGCTTTCTTT
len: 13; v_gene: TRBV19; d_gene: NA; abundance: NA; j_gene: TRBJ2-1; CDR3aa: CASTVGGYNEQFF; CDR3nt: TGTGCCAGTACGGTCGGGGGATACAATGAGCAGTTCTTC
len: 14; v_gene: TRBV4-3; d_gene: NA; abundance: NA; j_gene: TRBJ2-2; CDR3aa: CASSQDRGSGELFF; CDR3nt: TGCGCCAGCAGCCAGGACCGGGGGAGCGGGGAGCTGTTTTTT
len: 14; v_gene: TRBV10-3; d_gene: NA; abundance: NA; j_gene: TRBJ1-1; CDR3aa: CAISLDRRNTEAFF; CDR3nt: TGTGCCATCAGCCTCGACAGGAGGAACACTGAAGCTTTCTTT
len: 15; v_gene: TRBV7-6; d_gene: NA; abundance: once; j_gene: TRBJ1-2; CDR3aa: CASSPLAGREEVYTF; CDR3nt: TGTGCCAGCAGCCCCCTAGCGGGAAGGGAGGAGGTCTACACCTTC
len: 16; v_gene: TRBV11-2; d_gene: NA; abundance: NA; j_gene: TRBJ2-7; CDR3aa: CASSLDRSTFPYEQYF; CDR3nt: TGTGCCAGCAGCTTAGATAGGTCGACTTTCCCCTACGAGCAGTACTTC
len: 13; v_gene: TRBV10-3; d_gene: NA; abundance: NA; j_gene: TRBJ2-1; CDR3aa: CAISYTQENEQFF; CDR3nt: TGTGCCATCAGTTATACACAGGAAAATGAGCAGTTCTTC
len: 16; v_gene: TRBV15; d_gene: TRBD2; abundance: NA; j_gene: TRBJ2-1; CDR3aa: CATSRERGGSYNEQFF; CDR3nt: TGTGCCACCAGCAGAGAACGGGGGGGCTCCTACAATGAGCAGTTCTTC
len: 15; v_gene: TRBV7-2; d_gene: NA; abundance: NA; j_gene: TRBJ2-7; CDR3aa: CASSLGGARRGEQYF; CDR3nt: TGTGCCAGCAGCTTAGGCGGGGCCAGGCGAGGGGAGCAGTACTTC
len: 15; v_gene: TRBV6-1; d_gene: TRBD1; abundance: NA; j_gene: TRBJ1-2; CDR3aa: CASRAGQDGFYGYTF; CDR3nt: TGTGCCAGCAGGGCCGGACAGGACGGCTTCTATGGCTACACCTTC
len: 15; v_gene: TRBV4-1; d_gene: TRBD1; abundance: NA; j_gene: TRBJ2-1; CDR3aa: CASSQDDRGYNEQFF; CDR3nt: TGCGCCAGCAGCCAAGATGACAGGGGCTACAATGAGCAGTTCTTC
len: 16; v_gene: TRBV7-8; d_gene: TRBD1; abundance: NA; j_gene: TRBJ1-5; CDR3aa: CASSSRTGGYGQPQHF; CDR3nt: TGTGCCAGCAGCTCCCGGACAGGGGGTTATGGACAGCCCCAGCATTTT
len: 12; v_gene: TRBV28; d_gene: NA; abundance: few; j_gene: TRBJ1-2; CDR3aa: CASSLRGYGYTF; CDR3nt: TGTGCCAGCAGTTTACGGGGGTATGGCTACACCTTC
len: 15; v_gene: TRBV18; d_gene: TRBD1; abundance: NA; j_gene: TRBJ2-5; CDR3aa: CASSPNDRVLGTQYF; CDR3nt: TGTGCCAGCTCACCTAACGACAGGGTTCTGGGGACCCAGTACTTC
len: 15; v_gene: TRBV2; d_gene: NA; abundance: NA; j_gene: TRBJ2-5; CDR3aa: CASSEAGGRYGTQYF; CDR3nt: TGTGCCAGCAGTGAAGCAGGGGGACGATACGGGACCCAGTACTTC
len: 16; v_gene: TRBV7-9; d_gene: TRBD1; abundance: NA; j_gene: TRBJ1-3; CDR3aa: CASSLVNRGSGNTIYF; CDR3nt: TGTGCCAGCAGCTTAGTCAACAGGGGCTCTGGAAACACCATATATTTT
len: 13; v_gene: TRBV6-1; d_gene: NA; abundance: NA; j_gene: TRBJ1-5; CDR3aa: CASSEQINQPQHF; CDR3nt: TGTGCCAGCAGTGAGCAGATCAATCAGCCCCAGCATTTT
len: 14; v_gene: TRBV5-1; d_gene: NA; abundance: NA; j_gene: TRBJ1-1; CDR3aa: CASSFGSMNTEAFF; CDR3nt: TGCGCCAGCAGCTTCGGTAGCATGAACACTGAAGCTTTCTTT
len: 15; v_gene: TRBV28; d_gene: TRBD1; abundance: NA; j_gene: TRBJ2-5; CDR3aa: CASTPRDRGGETQYF; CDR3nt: TGTGCCAGCACCCCGAGGGACAGGGGAGGAGAGACCCAGTACTTC
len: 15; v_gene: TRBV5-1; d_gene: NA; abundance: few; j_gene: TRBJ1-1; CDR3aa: CASSTGGVSGTEAFF; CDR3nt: TGCGCCAGCAGTACAGGAGGGGTTTCGGGCACTGAAGCTTTCTTT
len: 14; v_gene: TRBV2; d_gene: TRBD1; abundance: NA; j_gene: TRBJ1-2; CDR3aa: CASRITGGRNGYTF; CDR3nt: TGTGCCAGCCGAATCACAGGGGGAAGGAATGGCTACACCTTC
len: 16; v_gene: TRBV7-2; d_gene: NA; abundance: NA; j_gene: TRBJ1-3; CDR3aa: CASSLEEATSGNTIYF; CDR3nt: TGTGCCAGCAGCTTAGAAGAGGCTACCTCTGGAAACACCATATATTTT
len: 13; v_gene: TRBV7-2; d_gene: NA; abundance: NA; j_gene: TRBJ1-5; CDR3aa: CASSQGASQPQHF; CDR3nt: TGTGCCAGCAGCCAAGGGGCTAGTCAGCCCCAGCATTTT
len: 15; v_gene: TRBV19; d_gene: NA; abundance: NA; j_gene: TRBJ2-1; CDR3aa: CASSISRGAYNEQFF; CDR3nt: TGTGCCAGTAGTATTAGCAGGGGCGCCTACAATGAGCAGTTCTTC
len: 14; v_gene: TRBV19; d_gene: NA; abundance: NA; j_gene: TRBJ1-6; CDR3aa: CASSRGSYNSPLHF; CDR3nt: TGTGCCAGTAGCAGGGGTTCCTATAATTCACCCCTCCACTTT
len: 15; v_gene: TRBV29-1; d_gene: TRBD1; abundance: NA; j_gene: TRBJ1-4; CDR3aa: CSVGETGWSNEKLFF; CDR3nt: TGCAGCGTTGGAGAGACAGGGTGGAGTAATGAAAAACTGTTTTTT
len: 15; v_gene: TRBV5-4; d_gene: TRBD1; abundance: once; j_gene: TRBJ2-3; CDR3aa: CASSFGTAYTDTQYF; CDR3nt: TGTGCCAGCAGCTTCGGGACAGCTTACACAGATACGCAGTATTTT
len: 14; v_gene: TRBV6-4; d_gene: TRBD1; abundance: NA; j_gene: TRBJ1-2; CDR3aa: CASSAGTGGDGYTF; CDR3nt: TGTGCCAGCAGTGCCGGGACAGGGGGCGACGGCTACACCTTC
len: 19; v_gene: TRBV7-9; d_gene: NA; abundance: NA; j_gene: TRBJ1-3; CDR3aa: CASSPLWGGSKPSGNTIYF; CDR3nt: TGTGCCAGCAGCCCGCTGTGGGGGGGAAGTAAGCCCTCTGGAAACACCATATATTTT
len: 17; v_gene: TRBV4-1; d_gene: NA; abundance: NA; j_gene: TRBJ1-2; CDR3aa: CASSQDREGASYFGYTF; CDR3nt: TGCGCCAGCAGCCAAGACCGGGAAGGAGCTTCCTATTTTGGCTACACCTTC
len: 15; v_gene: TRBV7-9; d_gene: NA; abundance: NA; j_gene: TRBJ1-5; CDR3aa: CASSPPGGSNQPQHF; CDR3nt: TGTGCCAGCAGCCCACCCGGGGGATCCAATCAGCCCCAGCATTTT
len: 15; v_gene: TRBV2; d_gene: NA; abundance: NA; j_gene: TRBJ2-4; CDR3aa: CASRGRQLPKNIQYF; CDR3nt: TGTGCCAGCAGGGGGAGGCAGCTACCCAAAAACATTCAGTACTTC
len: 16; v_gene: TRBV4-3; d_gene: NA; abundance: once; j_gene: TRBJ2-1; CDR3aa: CASSPQVGSQGNEQFF; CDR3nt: TGCGCCAGCAGCCCACAAGTGGGCAGTCAAGGCAATGAGCAGTTCTTC
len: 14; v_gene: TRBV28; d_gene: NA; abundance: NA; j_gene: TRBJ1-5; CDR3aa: CASSRFLSNQPQHF; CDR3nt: TGTGCCAGCAGTCGGTTCTTAAGCAATCAGCCCCAGCATTTT
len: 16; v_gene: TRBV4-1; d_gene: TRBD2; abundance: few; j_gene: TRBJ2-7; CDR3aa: CASSPQPGLAGYEQYF; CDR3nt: TGCGCCAGCAGCCCTCAACCGGGACTAGCGGGCTACGAGCAGTACTTC
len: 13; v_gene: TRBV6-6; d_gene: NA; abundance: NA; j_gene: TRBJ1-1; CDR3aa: CASSSTGYTEAFF; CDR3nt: TGTGCCAGCAGCTCCACAGGGTACACTGAAGCTTTCTTT
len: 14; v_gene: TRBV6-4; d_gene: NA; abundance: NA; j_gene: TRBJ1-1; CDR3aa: CASSDGAPSTEAFF; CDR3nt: TGTGCCAGCAGTGACGGTGCCCCGAGCACTGAAGCTTTCTTT
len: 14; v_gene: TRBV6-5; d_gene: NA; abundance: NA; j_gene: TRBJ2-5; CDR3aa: CASSYGAPRETQYF; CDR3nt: TGTGCCAGCAGTTATGGGGCCCCCCGGGAGACCCAGTACTTC
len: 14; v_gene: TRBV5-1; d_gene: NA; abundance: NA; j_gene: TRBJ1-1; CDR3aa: CASSLVGLNTEAFF; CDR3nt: TGCGCCAGCAGCTTGGTCGGTTTAAACACTGAAGCTTTCTTT
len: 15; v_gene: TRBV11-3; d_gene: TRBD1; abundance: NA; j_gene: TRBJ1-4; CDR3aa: CASSFLQGANEKLFF; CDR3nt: TGTGCCAGCAGCTTCCTACAGGGGGCTAATGAAAAACTGTTTTTT
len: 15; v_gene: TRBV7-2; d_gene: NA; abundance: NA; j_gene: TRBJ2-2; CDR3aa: CASSPIYRVPGELFF; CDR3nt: TGTGCCAGCAGTCCAATTTACAGGGTCCCCGGGGAGCTGTTTTTT
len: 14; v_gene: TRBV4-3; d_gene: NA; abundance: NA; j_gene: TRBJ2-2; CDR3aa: CASSQGFGSGELFF; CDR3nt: TGCGCCAGCAGCCAAGGGTTCGGGTCCGGGGAGCTGTTTTTT
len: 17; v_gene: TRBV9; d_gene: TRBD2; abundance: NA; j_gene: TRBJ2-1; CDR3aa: CASSVDRDSGGYNEQFF; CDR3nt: TGTGCCAGCAGCGTAGACCGGGATAGCGGGGGATACAATGAGCAGTTCTTC
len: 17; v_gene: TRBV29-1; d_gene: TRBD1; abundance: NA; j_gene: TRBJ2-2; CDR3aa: CSVAKTLRTGPTGELFF; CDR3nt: TGCAGCGTCGCGAAAACCCTTCGGACAGGGCCCACCGGGGAGCTGTTTTTT
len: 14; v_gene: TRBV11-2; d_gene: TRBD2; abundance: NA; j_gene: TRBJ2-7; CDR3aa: CASSLIGGAYEQYF; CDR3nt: TGTGCCAGCAGCTTAATCGGGGGGGCATACGAGCAGTACTTC
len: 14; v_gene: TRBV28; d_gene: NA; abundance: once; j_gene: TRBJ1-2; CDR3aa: CASSPRVLIGGYTF; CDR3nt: TGTGCCAGCAGTCCCCGGGTCCTCATCGGTGGCTACACCTTC
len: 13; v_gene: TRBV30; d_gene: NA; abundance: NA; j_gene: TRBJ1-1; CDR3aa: CAWSVMRNTEAFF; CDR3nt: TGTGCCTGGAGTGTGATGAGAAACACTGAAGCTTTCTTT
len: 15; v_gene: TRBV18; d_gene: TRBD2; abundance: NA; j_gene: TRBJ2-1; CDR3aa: CASSPTPGLGVEQFF; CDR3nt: TGTGCCAGCTCACCAACCCCGGGACTAGGGGTTGAGCAGTTCTTC
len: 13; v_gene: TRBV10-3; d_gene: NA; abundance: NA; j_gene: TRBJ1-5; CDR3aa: CAIRDIPNQPQHF; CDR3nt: TGTGCCATCAGGGACATTCCCAATCAGCCCCAGCATTTT
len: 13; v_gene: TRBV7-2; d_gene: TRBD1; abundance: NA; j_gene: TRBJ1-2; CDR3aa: CASSPDRVSGYTF; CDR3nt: TGTGCCAGCAGCCCCGACAGGGTAAGCGGCTACACCTTC
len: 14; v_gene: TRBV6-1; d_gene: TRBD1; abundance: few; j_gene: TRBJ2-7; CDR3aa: CASSEGGDRLEQYF; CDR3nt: TGTGCCAGCAGTGAAGGTGGGGACAGGTTAGAGCAGTACTTC
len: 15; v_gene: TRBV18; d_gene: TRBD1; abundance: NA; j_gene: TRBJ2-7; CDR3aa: CASSPPGQGRYEQYF; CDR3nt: TGTGCCAGCTCACCACCGGGACAGGGGCGCTACGAGCAGTACTTC
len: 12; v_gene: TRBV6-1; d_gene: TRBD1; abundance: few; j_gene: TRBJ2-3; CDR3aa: CASSTWDSGQYF; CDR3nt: TGTGCCAGCAGTACCTGGGACAGTGGGCAGTATTTT